This T cell receptor beta chain stems from a study of cytomegalovirus exposure and HLA in healthy donors. PCR amplification relied on 60 Vbeta primers (plus 13 Jbeta primers). The table came from immunoSEQ multiplex PCR; TCRdb's copy has only in-frame clones and leaves some out. The sample consists of about 170,000 clones, approximately 78% of them appearing once. The CDR3 is made up of 16 amino acids. V lost 5 bases and J lost 1; bases outside the gene matches: 7. CDR1 is MNHEY and CDR2 is SMNVEV in the germline V gene (reference sequence). The V and J genes are TRBV27 and TRBJ1-4, with 7 bases that match TRBD1. The TCR originated in a woman in her forties or fifties in good health and CMV-seropositive. Sequencing was carried out using PBMCs. Written as DNA, the CDR3 is TGTGCCAGCAGTCGGCGACAGGGATTAACTAATGAAAAACTGTTTTTT. This encodes CASSRRQGLTNEKLFF.